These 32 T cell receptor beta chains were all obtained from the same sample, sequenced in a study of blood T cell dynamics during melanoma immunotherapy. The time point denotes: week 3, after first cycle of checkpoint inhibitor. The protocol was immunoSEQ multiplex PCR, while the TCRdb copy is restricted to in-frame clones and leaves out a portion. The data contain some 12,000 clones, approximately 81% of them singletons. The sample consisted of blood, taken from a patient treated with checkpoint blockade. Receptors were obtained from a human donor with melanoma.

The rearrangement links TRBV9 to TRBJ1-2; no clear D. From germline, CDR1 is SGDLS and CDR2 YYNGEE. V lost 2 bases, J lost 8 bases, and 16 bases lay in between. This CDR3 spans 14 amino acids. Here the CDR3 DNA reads TGTGCCAGCAGCGTCTCTCCAGGAGAAGGGGGCTACACCTTC. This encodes CASSVSPGEGGYTF. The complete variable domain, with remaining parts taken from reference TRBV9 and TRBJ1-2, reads DSGVTQTPKHLITATGQRVTLRCSPRSGDLSVYWYQQSLDQGLQFLIQYYNGEERAKGNILERFSAQQFPDLHSELNLSSLELGDSALYFCASSVSPGEGGYTFGSGTRLTVV.

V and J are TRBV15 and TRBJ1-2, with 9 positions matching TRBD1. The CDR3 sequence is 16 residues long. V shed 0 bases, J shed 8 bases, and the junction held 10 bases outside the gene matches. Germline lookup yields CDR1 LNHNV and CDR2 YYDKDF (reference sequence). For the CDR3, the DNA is TGTGCCACCAGCAGAGATATATTTACAGGGGGCGACGGCTACACCTTC. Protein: CATSRDIFTGGDGYTF.

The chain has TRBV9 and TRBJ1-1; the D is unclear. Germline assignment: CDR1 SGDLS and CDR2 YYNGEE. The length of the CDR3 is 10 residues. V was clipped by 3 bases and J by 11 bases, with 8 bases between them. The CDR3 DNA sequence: TGTGCCAGCAGCGCCCGCCTGGCTTTCTTT. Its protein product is CASSARLAFF.

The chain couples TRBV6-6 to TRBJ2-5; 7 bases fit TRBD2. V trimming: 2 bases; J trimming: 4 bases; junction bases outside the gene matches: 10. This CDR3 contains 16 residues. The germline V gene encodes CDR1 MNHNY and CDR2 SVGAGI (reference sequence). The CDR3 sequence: CASSYSPPGGRETQYF. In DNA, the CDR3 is TGTGCCAGCAGTTACAGTCCCCCCGGGGGGAGAGAGACCCAGTACTTC.

The CDR3 is CASSQARTAYGYTF. The DNA for the CDR3 is TGCGCCAGCAGCCAAGCGCGGACAGCCTATGGCTACACCTTC. The rearrangement links TRBV4-1 to TRBJ1-2, with a possible D match to TRBD1 (6 bases). Germline-derived CDR1 and CDR2 are MGHRA and YSYEKL. This CDR3 comprises 14 residues. Trimming left V 1 base short and J 4 bases short, with 10 bases between.

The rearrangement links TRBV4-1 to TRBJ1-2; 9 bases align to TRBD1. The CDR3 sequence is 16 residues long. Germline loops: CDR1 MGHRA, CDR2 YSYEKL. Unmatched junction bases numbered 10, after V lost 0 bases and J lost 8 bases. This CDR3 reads CASSQDRDRAINGYTF. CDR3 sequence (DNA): TGCGCCAGCAGCCAAGATAGGGACAGGGCGATTAACGGCTACACCTTC.

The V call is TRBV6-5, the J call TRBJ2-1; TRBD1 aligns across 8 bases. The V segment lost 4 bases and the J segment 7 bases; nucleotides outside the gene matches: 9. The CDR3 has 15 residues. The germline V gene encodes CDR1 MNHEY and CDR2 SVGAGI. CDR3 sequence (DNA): TGTGCCAGCAGTTGGAGCAGGGGGCGCGTGAATGAGCAGTTCTTC. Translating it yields CASSWSRGRVNEQFF.

The CDR3 here is CASSPSVILAGESSYNEQFF. The CDR3 coding sequence is TGTGCCAGCTCACCCTCTGTGATCTTAGCGGGGGAGAGCTCCTACAATGAGCAGTTCTTC. The gene calls are TRBV18 and TRBJ2-1; 9 positions agree with TRBD2. The CDR3 has 20 residues. CDR1 and CDR2 (germline): KGHSH, LQKENI. V lost 3 bases to trimming and J lost 0 bases; unmatched junction nucleotides: 15.

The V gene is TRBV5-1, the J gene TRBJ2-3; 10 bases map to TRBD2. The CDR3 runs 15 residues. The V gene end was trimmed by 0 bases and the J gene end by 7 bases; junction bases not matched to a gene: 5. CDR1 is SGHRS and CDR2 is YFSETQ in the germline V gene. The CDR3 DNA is TGCGCCAGCAGCTTGGAGGTAGCGGGGGGTAATACGCAGTATTTT. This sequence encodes CASSLEVAGGNTQYF.

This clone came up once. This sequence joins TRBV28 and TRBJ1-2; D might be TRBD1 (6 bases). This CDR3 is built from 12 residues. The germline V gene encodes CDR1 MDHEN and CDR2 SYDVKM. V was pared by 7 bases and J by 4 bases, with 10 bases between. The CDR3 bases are TGTGCCAGCAACCAGGGGTTCTATGGCTACACCTTC. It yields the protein CASNQGFYGYTF.

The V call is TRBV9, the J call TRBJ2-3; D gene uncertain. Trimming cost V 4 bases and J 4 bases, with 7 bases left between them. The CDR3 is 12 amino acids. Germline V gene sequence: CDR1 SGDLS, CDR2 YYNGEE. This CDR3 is CASSKTSDTQYF. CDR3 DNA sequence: TGTGCCAGCAGCAAGACCTCAGATACGCAGTATTTT.

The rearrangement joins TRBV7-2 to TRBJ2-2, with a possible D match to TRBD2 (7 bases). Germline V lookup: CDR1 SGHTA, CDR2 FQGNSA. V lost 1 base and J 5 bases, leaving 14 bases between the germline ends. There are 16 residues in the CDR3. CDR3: CASSLGGGAGTGELFF. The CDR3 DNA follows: TGTGCCAGCAGCTTAGGAGGGGGGGCTGGGACCGGGGAGCTGTTTTTT.

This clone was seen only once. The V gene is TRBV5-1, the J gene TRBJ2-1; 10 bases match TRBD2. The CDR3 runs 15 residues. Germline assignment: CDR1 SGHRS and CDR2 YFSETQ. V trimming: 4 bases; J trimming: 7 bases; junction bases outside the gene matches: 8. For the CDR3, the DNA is TGCGCCAGCAGCACCACTAGCGGGGCCTTAAATGAGCAGTTCTTC. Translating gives CASSTTSGALNEQFF.

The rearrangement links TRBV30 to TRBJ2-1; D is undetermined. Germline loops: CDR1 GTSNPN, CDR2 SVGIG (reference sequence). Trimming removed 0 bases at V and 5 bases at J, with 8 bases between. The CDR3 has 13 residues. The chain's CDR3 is CAWSVGLHNEQFF. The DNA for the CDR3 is TGTGCCTGGAGTGTCGGGCTACACAATGAGCAGTTCTTC.

The DNA of the CDR3 is TGTGCCACCAGCAGAGAAGGGCATGGCTACACCTTC. It encodes CATSREGHGYTF. The genes are TRBV15 and TRBJ1-2; D uncertain. In germline, CDR1 is LNHNV, CDR2 YYDKDF (reference sequence). V shed 0 bases and J shed 6 bases, with 5 bases lying between them. The CDR3 has 12 residues.

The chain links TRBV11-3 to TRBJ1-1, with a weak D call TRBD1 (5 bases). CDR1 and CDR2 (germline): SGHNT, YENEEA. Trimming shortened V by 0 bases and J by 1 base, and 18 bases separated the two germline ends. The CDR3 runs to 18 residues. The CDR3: CASSLDFGALGGNTEAFF. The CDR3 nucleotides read TGTGCCAGCAGCTTAGATTTTGGGGCTTTGGGGGGGAACACTGAAGCTTTCTTT.

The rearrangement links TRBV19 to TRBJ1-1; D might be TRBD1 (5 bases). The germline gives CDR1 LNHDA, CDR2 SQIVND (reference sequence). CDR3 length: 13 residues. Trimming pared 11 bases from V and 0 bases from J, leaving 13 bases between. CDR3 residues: CACAPGLNTEAFF. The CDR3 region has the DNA TGTGCCTGCGCTCCGGGGCTGAACACTGAAGCTTTCTTT.

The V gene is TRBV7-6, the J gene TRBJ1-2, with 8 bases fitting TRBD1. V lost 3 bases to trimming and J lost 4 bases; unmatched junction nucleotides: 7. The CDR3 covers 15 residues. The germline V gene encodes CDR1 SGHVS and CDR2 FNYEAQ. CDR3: CASSLAPTGGYGYTF. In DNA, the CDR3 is TGTGCCAGCAGCTTGGCCCCCACAGGGGGCTATGGCTACACCTTC. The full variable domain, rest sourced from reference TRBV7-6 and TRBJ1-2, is GAGVSQSPRYKVTKRGQDVALRCDPISGHVSLYWYRQALGQGPEFLTYFNYEAQQDKSGLPNDRFSAERPEGSISTLTIQRTEQRDSAMYRCASSLAPTGGYGYTFGSGTRLTVV.

Here the CDR3 reads CASSPSNIYEQYF. For the CDR3, the DNA is TGTGCCAGCTCGCCCTCGAACATCTACGAGCAGTACTTC. The chain couples TRBV2 to TRBJ2-7; no clear D. V was cut by 8 bases and J by 3 bases, with 14 bases left in between. The CDR3 is 13 amino acids. CDR1 and CDR2 from the germline V gene are SNHLY and FYNNEI.

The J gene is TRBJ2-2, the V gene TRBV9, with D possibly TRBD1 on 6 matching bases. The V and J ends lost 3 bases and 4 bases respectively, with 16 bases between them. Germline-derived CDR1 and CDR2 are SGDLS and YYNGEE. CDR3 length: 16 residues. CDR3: CASSGGTGIGTGELFF. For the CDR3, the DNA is TGTGCCAGCAGCGGGGGAACAGGGATCGGCACCGGGGAGCTGTTTTTT. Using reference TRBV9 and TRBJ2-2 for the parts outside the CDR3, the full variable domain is DSGVTQTPKHLITATGQRVTLRCSPRSGDLSVYWYQQSLDQGLQFLIQYYNGEERAKGNILERFSAQQFPDLHSELNLSSLELGDSALYFCASSGGTGIGTGELFFGEGSRLTVL.

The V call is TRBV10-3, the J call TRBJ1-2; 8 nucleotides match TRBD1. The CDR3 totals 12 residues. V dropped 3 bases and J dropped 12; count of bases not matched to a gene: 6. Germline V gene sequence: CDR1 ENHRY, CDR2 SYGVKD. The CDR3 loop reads CAISDPGQGNTF. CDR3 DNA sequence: TGTGCCATCAGTGACCCCGGACAGGGAAACACCTTC.

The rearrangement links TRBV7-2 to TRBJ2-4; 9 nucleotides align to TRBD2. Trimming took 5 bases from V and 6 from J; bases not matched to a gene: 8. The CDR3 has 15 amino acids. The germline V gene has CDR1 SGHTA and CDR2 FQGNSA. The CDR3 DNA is TGTGCCAGCAGCCCCCAGGCGGGGGGGACAAACATTCAGTACTTC. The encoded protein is CASSPQAGGTNIQYF.

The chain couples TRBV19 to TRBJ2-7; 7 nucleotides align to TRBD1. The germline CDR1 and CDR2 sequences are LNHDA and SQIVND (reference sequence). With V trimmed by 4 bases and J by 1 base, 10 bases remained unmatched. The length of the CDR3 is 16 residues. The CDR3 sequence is CASSSDRAEASYEQYF. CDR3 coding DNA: TGTGCCAGTAGTAGTGACAGGGCCGAGGCTTCCTACGAGCAGTACTTC.

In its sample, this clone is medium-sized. Here the CDR3 reads CASSLSGKPQHF. Written as DNA, the CDR3 is TGTGCCAGCAGCTTATCAGGCAAGCCCCAGCATTTT. The V call is TRBV7-3, the J call TRBJ1-5, with D unresolved. V was pared by 2 bases and J by 8 bases, with 7 bases between. CDR1 SGHTA and CDR2 FQGTGA come from the germline V gene. There are 12 residues in the CDR3.

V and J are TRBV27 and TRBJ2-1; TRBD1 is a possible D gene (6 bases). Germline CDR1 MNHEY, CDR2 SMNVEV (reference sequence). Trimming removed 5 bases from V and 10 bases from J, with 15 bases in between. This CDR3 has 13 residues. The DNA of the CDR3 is TGTGCCAGCAGTCTCTACCAGGGGCAGGAGCAGTTCTTC. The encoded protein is CASSLYQGQEQFF.

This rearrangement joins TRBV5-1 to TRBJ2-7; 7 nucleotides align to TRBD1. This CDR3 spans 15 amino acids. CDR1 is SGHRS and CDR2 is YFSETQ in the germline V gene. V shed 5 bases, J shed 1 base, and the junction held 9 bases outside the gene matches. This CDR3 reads CASSRVPGQSYEQYF. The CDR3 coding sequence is TGCGCCAGCAGTCGAGTACCGGGACAGTCCTACGAGCAGTACTTC.

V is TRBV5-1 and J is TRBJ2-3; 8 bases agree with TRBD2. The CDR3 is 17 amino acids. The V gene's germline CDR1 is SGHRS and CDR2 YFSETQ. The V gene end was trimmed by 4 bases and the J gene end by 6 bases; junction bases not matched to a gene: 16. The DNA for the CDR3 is TGCGCCAGCAGCCCCCGTCTTCTAGCGGGTGGGACGGATACGCAGTATTTT. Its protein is CASSPRLLAGGTDTQYF.

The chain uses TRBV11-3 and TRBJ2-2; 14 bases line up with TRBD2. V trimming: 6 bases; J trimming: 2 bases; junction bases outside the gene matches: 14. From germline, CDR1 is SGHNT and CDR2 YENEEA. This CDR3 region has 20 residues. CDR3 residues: CASSSYPPGLAGANTGELFF. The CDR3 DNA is TGTGCCAGCAGTTCCTACCCCCCGGGACTAGCGGGGGCTAACACCGGGGAGCTGTTTTTT.

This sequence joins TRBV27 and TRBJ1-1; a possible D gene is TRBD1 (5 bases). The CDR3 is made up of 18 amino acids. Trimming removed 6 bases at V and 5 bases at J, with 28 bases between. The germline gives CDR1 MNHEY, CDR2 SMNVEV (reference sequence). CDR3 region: CASSLVPNRIRRGTEAFF. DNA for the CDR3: TGTGCCAGCAGCCTGGTCCCCAACCGTATACGGAGGGGAACTGAAGCTTTCTTT.

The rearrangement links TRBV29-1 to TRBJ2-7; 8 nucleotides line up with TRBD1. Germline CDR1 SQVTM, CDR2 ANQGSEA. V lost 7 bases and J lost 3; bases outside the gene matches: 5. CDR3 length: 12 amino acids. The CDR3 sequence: CSATGQVYEQYF. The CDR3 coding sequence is TGCAGCGCGACGGGACAGGTCTACGAGCAGTACTTC.

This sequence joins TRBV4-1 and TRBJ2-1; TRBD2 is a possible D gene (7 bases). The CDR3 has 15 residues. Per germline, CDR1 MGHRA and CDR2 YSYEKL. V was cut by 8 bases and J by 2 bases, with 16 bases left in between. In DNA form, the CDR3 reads TGCGCCAGCGCCTGGGGGGGACAAGCCTACAATGAGCAGTTCTTC. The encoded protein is CASAWGGQAYNEQFF.

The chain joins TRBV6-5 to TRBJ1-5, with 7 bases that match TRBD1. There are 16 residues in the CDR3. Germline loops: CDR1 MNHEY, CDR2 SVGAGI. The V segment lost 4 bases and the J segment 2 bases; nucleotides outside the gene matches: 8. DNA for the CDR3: TGTGCCAGCAGTTCCAACAGGGGAACGGGCAATCAGCCCCAGCATTTT. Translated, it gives CASSSNRGTGNQPQHF.